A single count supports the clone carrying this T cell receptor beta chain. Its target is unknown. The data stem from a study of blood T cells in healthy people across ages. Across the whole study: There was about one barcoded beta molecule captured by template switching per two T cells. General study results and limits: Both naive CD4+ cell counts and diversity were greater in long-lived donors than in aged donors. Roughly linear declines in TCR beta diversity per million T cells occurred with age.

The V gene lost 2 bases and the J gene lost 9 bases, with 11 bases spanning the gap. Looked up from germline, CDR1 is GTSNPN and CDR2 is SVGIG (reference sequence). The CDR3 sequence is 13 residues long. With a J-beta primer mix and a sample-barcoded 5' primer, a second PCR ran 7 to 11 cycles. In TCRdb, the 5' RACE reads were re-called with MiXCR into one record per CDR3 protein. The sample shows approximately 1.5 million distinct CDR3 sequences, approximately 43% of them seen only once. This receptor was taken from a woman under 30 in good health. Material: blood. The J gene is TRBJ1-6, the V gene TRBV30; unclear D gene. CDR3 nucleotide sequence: TGTGCCTGGAGTCCGGACTGGGTTTCACCCCTCCACTTT. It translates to CAWSPDWVSPLHF.